Reported below is one TCR beta chain. The sample belongs to a study of blood T cell repertoires in COVID-19. Seattle researchers signed up patients amid active infection and tracked them longitudinally. In the original analysis: Nucleated cell counts were estimated from reference gene primer amplification. The repertoire was sequenced with immunoSEQ multiplex PCR; TCRdb's copy has only in-frame clones and lacks some. That table supplies the V and J calls and clone size; D and trimming were determined from the DNA. The repertoire holds 200,000 to 250,000 clones, with approximately 90% as singletons. CDR1 is SGHAT and CDR2 is FQNNGV in the germline V gene. CDR3 length equals 17 residues. The V and J ends lost 5 bases and 3 bases respectively, with 19 bases between them.

This receptor was taken from a young man with COVID-19, enrolled during active disease. Material for sequencing was peripheral blood. This sequence joins TRBV11-2 and TRBJ1-4; maybe TRBD1 (5 bases). The CDR3 DNA sequence: TGTGCCAGCAGCCGCTCGGAGGGGCGGAGGGCTAATGAAAAACTGTTTTTT. Its protein product is CASSRSEGRRANEKLFF.